The 14 T cell receptor beta chains presented below share a single source sample, sequenced in a study of identical twins. TCRdb reprocessed the 5' RACE reads via MiXCR and lists one record per CDR3 protein. The sample gives more than 400,000 distinct CDR3 sequences, about 15% of which show up once; 0.44% is in the top ten. The sample also formed part of further work on yellow fever vaccine responses in identical twins.

Input material: CD4+ T cells sorted from blood. Every receptor here comes from a woman aged 18-29 years in good health.

This clonotype was counted many times. The genes are TRBV5-1 and TRBJ1-2; D gene uncertain. This CDR3 region has 13 residues. Germline V gene lookup returns CDR1 SGHRS and CDR2 YFSETQ. V lost 0 bases and J lost 0, with 3 bases in between. CDR3 DNA: TGCGCCAGCAGCTTGGAGCCTAACTATGGCTACACCTTC. This sequence encodes CASSLEPNYGYTF.

This chain uses TRBV29-1 with TRBJ1-4; no clear D gene. The CDR3 loop spans 13 amino acids. Trimming cost V 1 base and J 12 bases, with 15 bases left between them. Germline V gene data show CDR1 as SQVTM and CDR2 as ANQGSEA. The CDR3 bases are TGCAGCGTTGAAGTCCGCTCCACCGGGGAACTGTTTTTT. Its protein product is CSVEVRSTGELFF.

This clonotype showed up just a few times. The chain carries TRBV6-5 and TRBJ2-7; 9 bases are a match to TRBD2. In germline, CDR1 is MNHEY, CDR2 SVGAGI. The CDR3 has 17 residues. With V trimmed by 0 bases and J by 2 bases, 8 bases remained unmatched. CDR3 nucleotide sequence: TGTGCCAGCAGTTACTCGAGACCGGGACTAGCCCCCTACGAGCAGTACTTC. Residues: CASSYSRPGLAPYEQYF.

The chain carries TRBV3-1 and TRBJ2-3; TRBD2 matches 7 bases. The CDR3 covers 17 residues. Trimming took 3 bases from V and 4 from J; bases not matched to a gene: 13. CDR1 and CDR2 (germline): LGHDT, YNNKEL (reference sequence). CDR3 sequence: CASSHYPRGDRADTQYF. The CDR3 nucleotides read TGTGCCAGCAGCCACTACCCCCGGGGGGACCGGGCAGATACGCAGTATTTT.

In its sample, this clonotype was seen a few times. The chain combines TRBV9 with TRBJ2-3; D may be TRBD2 (5 bases). From germline, CDR1 is SGDLS and CDR2 YYNGEE. Deletions cut 2 bases from V and 2 bases from J, with 12 bases between. The CDR3 totals 15 residues. CDR3 protein: CASSVSWRNTDTQYF. The CDR3 DNA reads as TGTGCCAGCAGCGTCAGCTGGAGGAACACAGATACGCAGTATTTT.

J is TRBJ2-5 and V is TRBV15; D is undetermined. The CDR3 loop spans 13 amino acids. Germline CDR1 LNHNV, CDR2 YYDKDF (reference sequence). Trimming pared 3 bases from V and 2 bases from J, leaving 7 bases between. The CDR3 region is CATSRGIQETQYF. The CDR3 nucleotides read TGTGCCACCAGCAGGGGGATACAAGAGACCCAGTACTTC.

The table lists this clonotype with a few counts. V and J are TRBV20-1 and TRBJ2-2, with 8 bases fitting TRBD2. CDR1 DFQATT and CDR2 SNEGSKA come from the germline V gene (reference sequence). CDR3 length: 17 residues. Trimming at V came to 5 bases and at J to 4 bases, leaving 15 bases not matched to a gene. The CDR3 loop is CSAPAGGGGTGTGELFF. In DNA form, the CDR3 reads TGCAGTGCTCCCGCGGGGGGTGGCGGGACGGGCACCGGGGAGCTGTTTTTT.

In this sample, this clonotype turned up a few times. The rearrangement uses TRBV10-3 and TRBJ1-6; TRBD1 is a possible D gene (6 bases). From germline, CDR1 is ENHRY and CDR2 SYGVKD. CDR3 length equals 13 residues. Between the trimmed V and J ends, which lost 6 bases and 7 bases, there was a span of 10 bases. The CDR3 coding sequence is TGTGCCATCAGCGGGACAACCAATTCACCCCTCCACTTT. It is translated as CAISGTTNSPLHF.

This clonotype was seen a few times. V usage is TRBV5-1 and J usage is TRBJ2-3; TRBD2 is a possible D gene (5 bases). Germline CDR1 reads SGHRS; CDR2 reads YFSETQ. The V and J ends lost 2 bases and 3 bases respectively, with 16 bases between them. The CDR3 spans 16 residues. DNA of the CDR3: TGCGCCAGCAGCTTCACGGCGGGCGCCTCGACAGATACGCAGTATTTT. The encoded protein is CASSFTAGASTDTQYF. Full variable domain (remainder filled in from reference TRBV5-1 and TRBJ2-3): KAGVTQTPRYLIKTRGQQVTLSCSPISGHRSVSWYQQTPGQGLQFLFEYFSETQRNKGNFPGRFSGRQFSNSRSEMNVSTLELGDSALYLCASSFTAGASTDTQYFGPGTRLTVL.

This clonotype was seen more than once but under ten times. J is TRBJ1-1 and V is TRBV12-3 or TRBV12-4; D not resolved. This CDR3 has 12 residues. V lost 2 bases, J lost 4 bases, and 5 bases lay in between. The CDR3 sequence is CASSLWGTEAFF. DNA of the CDR3: TGTGCCAGCAGTTTATGGGGCACTGAAGCTTTCTTT.

The rearrangement links TRBV5-1 to TRBJ2-3; D may be TRBD2 (5 bases). The CDR3 runs 17 residues. Trimming took 0 bases from V and 3 from J, leaving 17 bases between them. Germline values: CDR1 SGHRS, CDR2 YFSETQ. The CDR3 coding sequence is TGCGCCAGCAGCTTGGGGTCTGGTGCGGGTCCTACAGATACGCAGTATTTT. Protein: CASSLGSGAGPTDTQYF.

The chain joins TRBV5-1 to TRBJ2-3; D is ambiguous. The germline gives CDR1 SGHRS, CDR2 YFSETQ. The CDR3 is 14 amino acids. The ends were cut back, 1 base at V and 3 bases at J, with 9 bases in the middle. This CDR3 reads CASSLSTTTDTQYF. In DNA form, the CDR3 reads TGCGCCAGCAGCTTGTCGACCACGACAGATACGCAGTATTTT.

This rearrangement joins TRBV6-1 to TRBJ1-1; TRBD1 is a possible D gene (5 bases). The CDR3 is 14 amino acids. V lost 3 bases and J lost 3, with 11 bases in between. The germline gives CDR1 MNHNS, CDR2 SASEGT. CDR3 nucleotide sequence: TGTGCCAGCAGTGATGGAGTGGGACACACTGAAGCTTTCTTT. Translated: CASSDGVGHTEAFF.

This clonotype was seen repeatedly, ten times or more. The V call is TRBV29-1, the J call TRBJ2-7; TRBD1 agrees at 7 bases. CDR3 size: 12 residues. The junction had 4 bases not matched to a gene; V was cut back by 4 bases and J by 4 bases. CDR1 is SQVTM, CDR2 ANQGSEA, per germline. CDR3 nucleotides: TGCAGCGTTGTGTTGGGACAGTACGAGCAGTACTTC. It encodes CSVVLGQYEQYF.